Sequencing of this T cell receptor beta chain was carried out in a study of blood T cell repertoires in COVID-19. Original processing methods: Amplification of reference gene primers was used by the study to estimate nucleated cell counts. TCRdb's copy holds only in-frame clones and misses some; the assay was immunoSEQ multiplex PCR. V, J and clone size are those of that table, while D and trimming were read from the DNA. The sample holds about 200,000 clones; 85% to 90% are singletons and the top ten take approximately 4.8%. The CDR3 extends over 17 amino acids. Germline loops: CDR1 LGHDT, CDR2 YNNKEL (reference sequence). Trimming took 1 base from V and 9 from J; bases not matched to a gene: 10.

The genes are TRBV3-1 (or the pseudogene TRBV3-2) and TRBJ1-6, with 9 bases identical to TRBD1. The sequencing sample was made of peripheral blood. The sequence derives from a man aged 45-65 years with acute or convalescent COVID-19. CDR3 region: CASSQVVYRTGASPLHF. CDR3 sequence (DNA): TGTGCCAGCAGCCAAGTTGTATACCGGACAGGGGCTTCACCCCTCCACTTT.